This TCR beta chain was retrieved from a study of PD-1 blockade in classical Hodgkin lymphoma (dated by TCRdb to about 2020). Context from the whole study: Nivolumab dosing was 3 mg/kg intravenously every 2 weeks, continuing until either disease progression or unacceptable toxicity. The study used CyTOF and TCR beta sequencing to define a peripheral blood immune signature of response to PD-1 blockade in classical Hodgkin lymphoma. On the study overall, not on this receptor specifically: Trial patients with a complete response had baseline diversity similar to that of newly diagnosed patients, while partial responders and progressors had significantly lower diversity. Baseline TCR diversity was reported to be lower in newly diagnosed patients than in healthy donors, and even lower in relapsed/refractory patients. CD4+ but not CD8+ TCR diversity rose significantly by C4D1 (p=0.0027 vs p=0.16), most apparent in complete responders (p=0.02). The study was restricted to a single clinical trial cohort, and the causes of repertoire differences, possibly disease activity or prior therapy, were left undefined. Lower diversity was seen in patients whose nivolumab began less than 1 year after ASCT, and these patients were left out of later analyses so that immune reconstitution would not confound the results.

The Qiagen DNeasy kit was used to extract genomic DNA from unsorted PBMCs and from the negatively selected CD4+ and CD8+ fractions. Amplification of TCR beta CDR3 regions was done by immunoSEQ multiplex PCR with primers that anneal to V and J segments. A synthetic immune receptor repertoire was used to minimize amplification bias, and any residual bias was removed computationally once sequencing was done. The source study handled its data this way. Custom Python scripts were used to quantify repertoire diversity as the Shannon entropy index. The unsorted, CD4+ and CD8+ repertoires were each analyzed separately, with the exception of combined analyses, where CD4+ and CD8+ sequences were merged in silico. A clone was considered expanded if an increase in frequency of at least 2-fold after treatment relative to C1D1 was found, and a pseudocount of 0.5 was applied to clones undetected at baseline. Singleton clones were defined as clones with 0 or 1 copy at C1D1, and non-singleton clones were defined as clones with 2 or more copies. Clones expanded in unsorted samples were assigned a CD4+, CD8+ or unknown annotation through matching of protein sequences in sorted samples from the same patient. Wilcoxon tests on paired samples were used to test diversity changes from C1D1 to C4D1. Imported from immuneACCESS, the table was reduced by TCRdb to in-frame sequences with V and J called. These copies leave out some clones; in studies compared against another copy, an unresolved V gene accounts for under half, and the cause of the remainder is not known. The D gene and trimming were derived from the DNA, and the V and J assignments and clone size from that table. The sample table records just under 7,500 clones; roughly four fifths of these occur just once. Of the sample, 25% to 35% is held by the ten largest clones.

The sample's time point, from its label and the paper: cycle 4 day 1 (C4D1), after more than 5 weeks of nivolumab. All trial patients had relapsed after autologous stem cell transplantation, with cohorts A, B and C differing in prior brentuximab vedotin exposure. The trial cohort was composed of around 60 patients with relapsed/refractory classical Hodgkin lymphoma, for whom complete response, partial response or progressive disease was recorded as best overall response. Single-agent nivolumab was administered to trial patients in the multi-cohort phase II CheckMate 205 trial. Best overall response was determined by an independent review committee according to the 2007 International Working Group response criteria. Trial PBMCs were collected immediately before nivolumab initiation (C1D1) and during therapy at cycle 2 day 1 and cycle 4 day 1. Peripheral blood was collected in 8 mL Vacutainer Cell Preparation Tubes, from which PBMCs were isolated by centrifugation and then cryopreserved.

CDR1 and CDR2 (MNHEY, SVGAGI) derive from the germline V gene. The CDR3 has 11 amino acids, counting the end cysteine and phenylalanine. The entry retains the CDR3 DNA only, 33 bases that are in frame from base 1. V drops 6 bases and J drops 11 bases, leaving 13 bases in between. To note about this clone: Its specific antigen is unknown. Within one base of it there is no much larger clone, and no base qualities were kept.

The specimen comprised peripheral blood mononuclear cells (PBMCs), sampled before the fourth cycle of nivolumab. The sequence joins TRBV6-5 to TRBJ1-1; too little of a D gene remains to name it. The sequence derives from a human donor with classical Hodgkin lymphoma. Read as DNA, the sequence is TGTGCCAGCAGGGAGGGAATTTGGGCTTTCTTT. Translated, it gives CASREGIWAFF.